The 4 T cell receptor beta chains below come from one sample, sequenced in a study of brain T cells in children with intractable seizures. Regarding time point: blood from clinic visit 5 months post-surgery; TSC patient then seizure free. Assay used: immunoSEQ multiplex PCR; TCRdb lists only in-frame clones, some missing. The sample lists hundreds of thousands of clones; roughly 93% were seen once. Sequencing was performed on peripheral blood, taken more than 4 months after surgery. The receptors come from a boy in the first two years of life with tuberous sclerosis and intractable seizures.

The rearrangement joins TRBV27 to TRBJ1-2; 7 bases match TRBD1. V dropped 2 bases and J dropped 5; count of bases not matched to a gene: 14. The CDR3 is 17 amino acids. Germline assignment: CDR1 MNHEY and CDR2 SMNVEV (reference sequence). CDR3 sequence: CASSLPNRQGLKYGYTF. In nucleotides, the CDR3 is TGTGCCAGCAGTTTACCGAATAGACAGGGCTTGAAATATGGCTACACCTTC.

The chain recombines TRBV25-1 with TRBJ1-2, with TRBD1 identical over 10 bases. The CDR3 runs 14 residues. V lost 6 bases to trimming and J lost 2 bases; unmatched junction nucleotides: 3. Per the germline V gene, CDR1 is MGHDK and CDR2 is SYGVNS. In DNA form, the CDR3 reads TGTGCCAGCAGCCAGGGACAGGGGAACTATGGCTACACCTTC. Its translation: CASSQGQGNYGYTF.

The rearrangement links TRBV12-3 or TRBV12-4 to TRBJ2-1, with D hard to call. The CDR3 extends over 13 amino acids. Trimming shortened V by 6 bases and J by 5 bases, and 11 bases separated the two germline ends. CDR3 sequence reads: CASSPRTNNEQFF. The CDR3 DNA reads TGTGCCAGCAGCCCCCGGACGAACAATGAGCAGTTCTTC.

The J gene is TRBJ2-7, the V gene TRBV3-1 (or the pseudogene TRBV3-2); D possibly corresponds to TRBD2 (5 bases). Germline-derived CDR1 and CDR2 are LGHDT and YNNKEL (reference sequence). There are 14 residues in the CDR3. V lost 6 bases, J lost 0 bases, and 12 bases lay in between. Here the CDR3 DNA reads TGTGCCAGCAGTCGGGAAATGACCTCCTACGAGCAGTACTTC. It translates to CASSREMTSYEQYF.